A single sample gave rise to the 26 T cell receptor beta chains below, sequenced in a study of blood T cell repertoires in COVID-19. Some clones are missing from TCRdb's copy, which holds only in-frame ones; the method was immunoSEQ multiplex PCR. The data contain 40,000 to 60,000 clones, more than 75% of them seen just once; the ten biggest clones take up 5.5% to 7.5%. Material: peripheral blood. The receptors stem from a woman aged 55-70 years with acute or convalescent COVID-19.

The J gene is TRBJ2-2, the V gene TRBV6-2 or TRBV6-3; D is undetermined. This CDR3 has 12 amino acids. Trimming cost V 6 bases and J 7 bases, with 9 bases left between them. Looked up from germline, CDR1 is MNHEY and CDR2 is SVGEGT. This CDR3 is CASSLLVGELFF. CDR3 in DNA: TGTGCCAGCAGCTTACTGGTCGGGGAGCTGTTTTTT.

The chain couples TRBV12-5 to TRBJ2-7; the D is unclear. This CDR3 contains 14 residues. Germline V lookup: CDR1 LGHNT, CDR2 FRNRAP. V lost 6 bases and J lost 8, with 20 bases in between. CDR3 loop: CASGSGQNTPQQYF. The CDR3 coding sequence is TGTGCTAGTGGGTCGGGTCAGAATACCCCCCAGCAGTACTTC.

V and J are TRBV19 and TRBJ2-7, with 9 bases that match TRBD2. Unmatched junction bases numbered 9, after V lost 9 bases and J lost 3 bases. The CDR3 runs 14 residues. The germline gives CDR1 LNHDA, CDR2 SQIVND (reference sequence). CDR3 sequence: CASYLAGIVYEQYF. CDR3 DNA sequence: TGTGCCAGCTATCTAGCGGGAATTGTCTACGAGCAGTACTTC.

This clone was seen a single time. The chain links TRBV9 to TRBJ2-5, with 13 bases fitting TRBD2. The germline gives CDR1 SGDLS, CDR2 YYNGEE. The CDR3 spans 17 residues. The ends lost 7 bases at V and 2 bases at J; junction bases unmatched: 11. The CDR3 spells CASARGTSGNQQETQYF. The DNA of the CDR3 is TGTGCCAGCGCACGTGGGACTAGCGGGAACCAACAAGAGACCCAGTACTTC.

V is TRBV5-1 and J is TRBJ1-2; the match to TRBD1 covers 8 bases. The germline gives CDR1 SGHRS, CDR2 YFSETQ. V lost 4 bases and J lost 3; bases outside the gene matches: 11. CDR3 size: 16 residues. The CDR3 sequence is CASSTDRAEGHYGYTF. The CDR3, as DNA: TGCGCCAGCAGCACGGACAGGGCCGAGGGCCACTATGGCTACACCTTC.

V and J are TRBV5-1 and TRBJ2-2, with D unresolved. Germline CDR1 reads SGHRS; CDR2 reads YFSETQ. V gave up 6 bases and J gave up 1 base, with 13 bases separating them. The CDR3 length is 15 residues. The CDR3 protein is CASKVVELNTGELFF. The CDR3 nucleotides read TGCGCCAGCAAGGTAGTGGAGTTGAACACCGGGGAGCTGTTTTTT. Full variable domain (remainder filled in from reference TRBV5-1 and TRBJ2-2): KAGVTQTPRYLIKTRGQQVTLSCSPISGHRSVSWYQQTPGQGLQFLFEYFSETQRNKGNFPGRFSGRQFSNSRSEMNVSTLELGDSALYLCASKVVELNTGELFFGEGSRLTVL.

CDR3 DNA sequence: TGTGCCAGTAGTACCTACACCGGGGAGCTGTTTTTT. Protein sequence: CASSTYTGELFF. The V and J genes are TRBV19 and TRBJ2-2, with D uncertain. The germline V gene has CDR1 LNHDA and CDR2 SQIVND (reference sequence). The ends were cut back, 4 bases at V and 3 bases at J, with 3 bases in the middle. This CDR3 comprises 12 residues.

The rearrangement uses TRBV3-1 (or the pseudogene TRBV3-2) and TRBJ2-7; perhaps TRBD2 as D (6 bases). Germline-derived CDR1 and CDR2 are LGHDT and YNNKEL (reference sequence). Between the trimmed V and J ends, which lost 1 base and 0 bases, there was a span of 13 bases. The CDR3 runs 16 residues. The chain's CDR3 is CASSQVTRDSSYEQYF. The CDR3 nucleotides read TGTGCCAGCAGCCAAGTAACCAGGGACTCCTCCTACGAGCAGTACTTC.

The J gene is TRBJ1-3, the V gene TRBV7-9, with 8 bases lining up with TRBD1. With V trimmed by 5 bases and J by 0 bases, 3 bases remained unmatched. Looked up from germline, CDR1 is SEHNR and CDR2 is FQNEAQ (reference sequence). The CDR3 consists of 15 residues. The CDR3 reads CASSPRGLSGNTIYF. In nucleotides, the CDR3 is TGTGCCAGCAGCCCCAGGGGGCTCTCTGGAAACACCATATATTTT.

The gene calls are TRBV5-5 and TRBJ1-2, with 9 bases identical to TRBD1. The CDR3 covers 18 residues. Trimming at V came to 4 bases and at J to 7 bases, leaving 20 bases not matched to a gene. Germline loops: CDR1 SGHKS, CDR2 YYEKEE (reference sequence). The CDR3 here is CASSPAGTGLHPAAGYTF. In nucleotides, the CDR3 is TGTGCCAGCAGCCCCGCCGGGACAGGGCTTCATCCGGCGGCTGGCTACACCTTC.

The chain carries TRBV30 and TRBJ1-6; 8 bases line up with TRBD1. CDR1 and CDR2 (germline): GTSNPN, SVGIG (reference sequence). CDR3 length: 15 residues. The ends lost 3 bases at V and 7 bases at J; junction bases unmatched: 8. Here the CDR3 reads CAWSPGQGVNSPLHF. The CDR3 DNA follows: TGTGCCTGGAGCCCCGGACAGGGTGTGAATTCACCCCTCCACTTT.

This sequence joins TRBV11-3 and TRBJ2-5; 14 bases fit TRBD2. CDR1 is SGHNT and CDR2 is YENEEA in the germline V gene. The CDR3 contains 17 residues. The J segment lost 3 bases and the V segment lost 5 bases, leaving 8 bases of the junction unmatched. The CDR3 nucleotides read TGTGCCAGCAGCCGGGGGACTAGCGGGGGTGCGAAAGAGACCCAGTACTTC. Residues: CASSRGTSGGAKETQYF.

The chain is built from TRBV4-1 and TRBJ2-1, with a weak D call TRBD2 (6 bases). V lost 3 bases and J 6 bases, leaving 9 bases between the germline ends. Germline CDR1 and CDR2: MGHRA and YSYEKL. This CDR3 has 13 residues. CDR3 nucleotide sequence: TGCGCCAGCAGCCATCTCGGGGGCAATGAGCAGTTCTTC. This encodes CASSHLGGNEQFF.

The chain joins TRBV5-6 to TRBJ1-5; no clear D. Per germline, CDR1 SGHDT and CDR2 YYEEEE. V shed 2 bases and J shed 7 bases, with 13 bases lying between them. CDR3 size: 14 residues. CDR3 region: CASSLNVGGQPQHF. In DNA, the CDR3 is TGTGCCAGCAGCTTAAATGTGGGAGGACAGCCCCAGCATTTT.

The chain links TRBV2 to TRBJ1-1; no definite D call. The CDR3 has 13 amino acids. Germline V gene lookup returns CDR1 SNHLY and CDR2 FYNNEI. V lost 1 base and J lost 1, with 4 bases in between. CDR3 amino acids: CASSEDRNTEAFF. For the CDR3, the DNA is TGTGCCAGCAGTGAAGACAGGAACACTGAAGCTTTCTTT.

The chain is built from TRBV12-2 and TRBJ2-1; TRBD2 is taken as the D call from the table, unchecked against the DNA. TRBV12-2 is annotated as a pseudogene. The CDR3 extends over 17 amino acids. The CDR3 spells CASRPNGTSGSYNEQFF. The CDR3 nucleotides are TGTGCAAGTCGCCCAAACGGGACTAGCGGGAGTTACAATGAGCAGTTCTTC.

The CDR3 loop reads CASSGRIGEQFF. The CDR3 region has the DNA TGTGCCAGCAGCGGGAGAATCGGCGAGCAGTTCTTC. The J gene is TRBJ2-1, the V gene TRBV7-3; D perhaps matches TRBD2 (5 bases). Trimming cost V 5 bases and J 10 bases, with 12 bases left between them. The CDR3 runs 12 residues. CDR1 is SGHTA, CDR2 FQGTGA, per germline.

This chain connects TRBV19 to TRBJ2-1; TRBD2 might be the D (5 bases). The germline V and J ends were trimmed by 6 bases and 3 bases, with 15 bases remaining between them. This CDR3 spans 15 amino acids. The V gene's germline CDR1 is LNHDA and CDR2 SQIVND (reference sequence). CDR3 sequence (DNA): TGTGCCAGTAGCCCCGGGAATTTTCTCTACAATGAGCAGTTCTTC. Its protein product is CASSPGNFLYNEQFF. The full variable domain, completed using reference TRBV19 and TRBJ2-1, is DGGITQSPKYLFRKEGQNVTLSCEQNLNHDAMYWYRQDPGQGLRLIYYSQIVNDFQKGDIAEGYSVSREKKESFPLTVTSAQKNPTAFYLCASSPGNFLYNEQFFGPGTRLTVL.

This clone came up a few times. The chain joins TRBV3-1 (or the pseudogene TRBV3-2) to TRBJ1-2; 8 bases agree with TRBD1. This CDR3 is built from 14 residues. V shed 1 base, J shed 3 bases, and the junction held 1 base outside the gene matches. Germline loops: CDR1 LGHDT, CDR2 YNNKEL (reference sequence). The CDR3 DNA is TGTGCCAGCAGCCAAGCAGGGGGCGACTATGGCTACACCTTC. Its translation: CASSQAGGDYGYTF.

The J gene is TRBJ2-7, the V gene TRBV4-3; D might be TRBD1 (6 bases). Germline loops: CDR1 LGHNA, CDR2 YSLEER. The ends were cut back, 1 base at V and 0 bases at J, with 10 bases in the middle. The CDR3 runs 15 residues. The CDR3: CASSQGRDNSYEQYF. For the CDR3, the DNA is TGCGCCAGCAGCCAAGGCCGGGACAACTCCTACGAGCAGTACTTC.

V and J are TRBV6-5 and TRBJ1-2; D may be TRBD1 (5 bases). V was shortened by 0 bases and J by 4 bases, with 9 bases between the two germline ends. Germline CDR1 reads MNHEY; CDR2 reads SVGAGI. This CDR3 is built from 14 residues. The CDR3 bases are TGTGCCAGCAGTTACTCGGGGCCAGGCTATGGCTACACCTTC. It yields the protein CASSYSGPGYGYTF.

DNA of the CDR3: TGTGCCATCGGATTGGGTGGAGTGGACTATGGCTACACCTTC. The encoded protein is CAIGLGGVDYGYTF. The V and J genes are TRBV10-3 and TRBJ1-2; D not resolved. This CDR3 is 14 amino acids long. Germline assignment: CDR1 ENHRY and CDR2 SYGVKD. The V and J ends lost 8 bases and 3 bases respectively, with 16 bases between them.

This clone showed up just once. The chain has TRBV5-1 and TRBJ2-1; TRBD2 matches at 13 bases. This CDR3 is 13 amino acids long. V was pared by 6 bases and J by 13 bases, with 7 bases of the junction left unmatched. Germline-derived CDR1 and CDR2 are SGHRS and YFSETQ. The CDR3 spells CASKGLAGVGQFF. In nucleotides, the CDR3 is TGCGCCAGCAAAGGACTAGCGGGAGTAGGACAGTTCTTC.

The V and J genes are TRBV6-5 and TRBJ1-2, with 7 bases fitting TRBD1. This CDR3 region has 14 residues. V shed 2 bases and J 6 bases; nucleotides not matched to a gene: 6. Germline CDR1 and CDR2: MNHEY and SVGAGI. CDR3 region: CASSYQTGVDGYTF. CDR3 coding DNA: TGTGCCAGCAGTTACCAAACAGGGGTCGATGGCTACACCTTC.

The V gene is TRBV3-1 (or the pseudogene TRBV3-2), the J gene TRBJ2-1, with 9 bases fitting TRBD1. The junction had 3 bases not matched to a gene; V was cut back by 0 bases and J by 6 bases. The CDR3 spans 15 residues. CDR1 is LGHDT and CDR2 is YNNKEL in the germline V gene (reference sequence). The CDR3 bases are TGTGCCAGCAGCCAAGATGGGACAGGGACCAATGAGCAGTTCTTC. This translates into CASSQDGTGTNEQFF.

This clone has only one observation. The CDR3 loop reads CASSSSEGEQYF. In nucleotides, the CDR3 is TGTGCCAGCAGCTCCTCCGAGGGAGAGCAGTACTTC. The chain employs TRBV7-9 and TRBJ2-7; a weak D match, TRBD2 (5 bases). This CDR3 is 12 amino acids long. Germline V lookup: CDR1 SEHNR, CDR2 FQNEAQ (reference sequence). V dropped 4 bases and J dropped 7 bases, with 11 bases sitting between them.